Shown below are 5 T cell receptor beta chains from a single sample sequenced in a study of blood T cell repertoires in COVID-19. The method was immunoSEQ multiplex PCR; TCRdb's version includes in-frame clones alone and lacks a portion of them. The table has hundreds of thousands of clones, roughly nine tenths seen once. Sequencing was performed on PBMCs or T cells enriched from blood (not recorded which). The receptors here all came from a woman aged 50 to 65 who had been exposed to COVID-19.

The rearrangement uses TRBV2 and TRBJ2-1, with D unclear. This CDR3 region has 15 residues. V was clipped by 6 bases and J by 0 bases, with 12 bases between them. Germline assignment: CDR1 SNHLY and CDR2 FYNNEI. The CDR3 DNA is TGTGCCAGCAGGGCCACTCGGAGCTCCTACAATGAGCAGTTCTTC. This gives the protein CASRATRSSYNEQFF. The whole variable domain, remainder taken from reference TRBV2 and TRBJ2-1, is EPEVTQTPSHQVTQMGQEVILRCVPISNHLYFYWYRQILGQKVEFLVSFYNNEISEKSEIFDDQFSVERPDGSNFTLKIRSTKLEDSAMYFCASRATRSSYNEQFFGPGTRLTVL.

CDR3 nucleotide sequence: TGTGCCAGCAGCTTGGGACAGAACGCCCATGAAAAACTGTTTTTT. Protein product: CASSLGQNAHEKLFF. V usage is TRBV5-6 and J usage is TRBJ1-4; a weak D match, TRBD1 (5 bases). The CDR3 is 15 residues long. CDR1 SGHDT and CDR2 YYEEEE come from the germline V gene. Trimming took 0 bases from V and 6 from J, leaving 12 bases between them.

The genes are TRBV5-6 and TRBJ2-3; 15 positions match TRBD2. Trimming took 0 bases from V and 6 from J; bases not matched to a gene: 5. CDR1 and CDR2 from the germline V gene are SGHDT and YYEEEE. This CDR3 comprises 17 residues. DNA of the CDR3: TGTGCCAGCAGCTTGGCCGGACTAGCGGGGGGGTCGGATACGCAGTATTTT. It translates to CASSLAGLAGGSDTQYF.

The V call is TRBV27, the J call TRBJ1-2; D unresolved. The CDR3 length is 14 residues. In germline, CDR1 is MNHEY, CDR2 SMNVEV (reference sequence). Trimming took 5 bases from V and 0 from J, leaving 10 bases between them. CDR3 loop: CASSLTTPNYGYTF. Here the CDR3 DNA reads TGTGCCAGCAGTCTAACGACACCTAACTATGGCTACACCTTC.

This chain connects TRBV27 to TRBJ1-5; D remains ambiguous. V was cut by 0 bases and J by 3 bases, with 12 bases left in between. This CDR3 contains 16 residues. Germline values: CDR1 MNHEY, CDR2 SMNVEV (reference sequence). As DNA, the CDR3 is TGTGCCAGCAGTTTATCCGGAGTTCCAGTCAATCAGCCCCAGCATTTT. It specifies CASSLSGVPVNQPQHF.